Below, 12 T cell receptor beta chains from the same sample are listed, as sequenced in a study of Ad26.COV2.S vaccination and SARS-CoV-2 variants. Treatment described: around 19 received Ad26.COV2.S at low or high dose, single or two shots; about 5 received placebo; per-sample allocation not given. Material that was analyzed had been drawn on day 63 after the first vaccine or placebo injection. The method was immunoSEQ multiplex PCR; TCRdb's version includes in-frame clones alone and lacks a portion of them. This sample has hundreds of thousands of clones; 80% to 90% occur once, and the top ten carry about 1.5%. Here the sequenced sample was peripheral blood, taken in a trial of Ad26.COV2.S vaccine versus placebo. Source of these receptors: a person between 18 and 65 years old who received the Ad26.COV2.S COVID-19 vaccine or a placebo.

The chain joins TRBV6-5 to TRBJ1-5; the D gene is possibly TRBD1 (6 bases). CDR1 and CDR2 (germline): MNHEY, SVGAGI. CDR3 length equals 13 residues. V shed 7 bases and J shed 5 bases, with 12 bases lying between them. Written as DNA, the CDR3 is TGTGCCAGCAACGGAAAGGGGGATCAGCCCCAGCATTTT. Its protein is CASNGKGDQPQHF.

This clone appeared once. The chain links TRBV4-1 to TRBJ1-5; D ambiguous. Germline CDR1 is MGHRA and CDR2 is YSYEKL. The CDR3 extends over 15 amino acids. Trimming left V 6 bases short and J 1 base short, with 13 bases between. CDR3 protein: CASSPGESSNQPQHF. CDR3 bases: TGCGCCAGCAGTCCTGGGGAATCGAGCAATCAGCCCCAGCATTTT.

A few counts support this clone. The rearrangement joins TRBV7-2 to TRBJ2-7; D is undetermined. The length of the CDR3 is 14 residues. Germline CDR1 and CDR2: SGHTA and FQGNSA. Trimming left V 5 bases short and J 2 bases short, with 13 bases between. In DNA form, the CDR3 reads TGTGCCAGCAGCACCGGAACGTACCCCTACGAGCAGTACTTC. Residues: CASSTGTYPYEQYF.

The chain recombines TRBV3-1 (or the pseudogene TRBV3-2) with TRBJ1-5, with a tentative D call TRBD1 (5 bases). Germline-derived CDR1 and CDR2 are LGHDT and YNNKEL (reference sequence). This CDR3 region has 12 residues. The V and J ends lost 0 bases and 9 bases respectively, with 6 bases between them. The CDR3 bases are TGTGCCAGCAGCCAAGATCAGGGGCCCCAGCATTTT. Encoded protein: CASSQDQGPQHF.

The V gene is TRBV20-1, the J gene TRBJ1-5; the D gene is possibly TRBD1 (5 bases). Germline lookup yields CDR1 DFQATT and CDR2 SNEGSKA (reference sequence). V was shortened by 3 bases and J by 2 bases, with 11 bases between the two germline ends. The CDR3 contains 14 residues. Written as DNA, the CDR3 is TGCAGTGCTAGTCTGGGGCCTGGCAATCAGCCCCAGCATTTT. This sequence encodes CSASLGPGNQPQHF.

To note about this clone: The sample holds other DNA sequences that translate to the same CDR3. V gene TRBV15 combines with J gene TRBJ1-4; a weak D match, TRBD1 (5 bases). Germline CDR1 LNHNV, CDR2 YYDKDF (reference sequence). This CDR3 is built from 12 residues. With 8 bases removed from V and 8 bases from J, the gap between germline ends came to 12 bases. The CDR3 DNA reads as TGTGCCACCTCAAGGGGAGGGGAAAAACTGTTTTTT. Protein: CATSRGGEKLFF.

This rearrangement joins TRBV2 to TRBJ2-1, with D possibly matching TRBD2 (6 bases). Deletions cut 4 bases from V and 4 bases from J, with 20 bases between. From germline, CDR1 is SNHLY and CDR2 FYNNEI. CDR3 size: 17 residues. CDR3 amino acids: CASSARDLGGAYNEQFF. The CDR3 coding sequence is TGTGCCAGCAGTGCTCGGGACTTAGGAGGGGCTTACAATGAGCAGTTCTTC.

The V call is TRBV10-2, the J call TRBJ2-1; TRBD2 aligns across 14 bases. Germline CDR1 reads WSHSY; CDR2 reads SAAADI. The CDR3 covers 17 residues. V shed 9 bases and J 4 bases; nucleotides not matched to a gene: 11. The DNA for the CDR3 is TGCGCCAGTATACGGACTAGCGGGGGGCAAGTTTACAATGAGCAGTTCTTC. Translating gives CASIRTSGGQVYNEQFF.

V usage is TRBV5-1 and J usage is TRBJ2-6, with no clear D. The CDR3 is made up of 20 amino acids. V was clipped by 4 bases and J by 2 bases, with 25 bases between them. Germline lookup yields CDR1 SGHRS and CDR2 YFSETQ. CDR3 in DNA: TGCGCCAGCAGCACACGATCCGACGGAAGTTTGAGGACTGGGGCCAACGTCCTGACTTTC. Protein product: CASSTRSDGSLRTGANVLTF.

This clone came up once. This chain uses TRBV12-5 with TRBJ1-1, with D possibly TRBD1 on 6 matching bases. This CDR3 spans 14 amino acids. With 3 bases removed from V and 1 base from J, the gap between germline ends came to 9 bases. Per germline, CDR1 LGHNT and CDR2 FRNRAP. The CDR3 is CASGLGRGNTEAFF. As DNA, the CDR3 is TGTGCTAGTGGTTTAGGCAGGGGGAACACTGAAGCTTTCTTT.

The J gene is TRBJ2-7, the V gene TRBV5-1, with D perhaps given as TRBD1 or TRBD2 (6 bases each). Trimming left V 5 bases short and J 7 bases short, with 19 bases between. Germline loops: CDR1 SGHRS, CDR2 YFSETQ. The CDR3 runs to 14 residues. The DNA of the CDR3 is TGCGCCAGCAGTGGAGGGGGAATAAGAGGGGAGCAGTACTTC. Translating it yields CASSGGGIRGEQYF. Drawing the rest from reference TRBV5-1 and TRBJ2-7, the complete variable domain is KAGVTQTPRYLIKTRGQQVTLSCSPISGHRSVSWYQQTPGQGLQFLFEYFSETQRNKGNFPGRFSGRQFSNSRSEMNVSTLELGDSALYLCASSGGGIRGEQYFGPGTRLTVT.

Regarding this clone: The sample contains more than one DNA sequence encoding this CDR3. The rearrangement joins TRBV7-2 to TRBJ1-5, with D tentatively TRBD1 (6 bases). Germline CDR1 SGHTA, CDR2 FQGNSA. V was pared by 5 bases and J by 4 bases, with 6 bases between. The CDR3 consists of 12 residues. CDR3 sequence (DNA): TGTGCCAGCAGCAGGGGGAATCAGCCCCAGCATTTT. It yields the protein CASSRGNQPQHF.